These T cell receptor beta chains were read from a single sample in a study of cytomegalovirus exposure and HLA in healthy donors. Some clones are missing from TCRdb's copy, which holds only in-frame ones; the method was immunoSEQ multiplex PCR. The sample records roughly 300,000 clones, 80% to 90% being singletons. The sample was PBMCs. Receptors were obtained from a man aged 40-50 years in good health and CMV-seropositive. Both conserved end residues are part of each CDR3. A D gene is named only where the DNA matches it firmly. A row's size may be missing; if present it is once, few, many or a size class.

V gene: TRBV9; D gene: TRBD2; J gene: TRBJ2-1; clone size: NA; CDR3 length: 14; CDR3 protein: CASSRTSVYNEQFF; CDR3 DNA: TGTGCCAGCAGCAGGACTAGCGTATACAATGAGCAGTTCTTC
V gene: TRBV19; D gene: TRBD2; J gene: TRBJ2-2; clone size: NA; CDR3 length: 15; CDR3 protein: CASIGLAGVTGELFF; CDR3 DNA: TGTGCCAGTATCGGACTAGCGGGAGTCACCGGGGAGCTGTTTTTT
V gene: TRBV5-5; D gene: NA; J gene: TRBJ2-5; clone size: NA; CDR3 length: 12; CDR3 protein: CASSLAEETQYF; CDR3 DNA: TGTGCCAGCAGCTTGGCAGAAGAGACCCAGTACTTC
V gene: TRBV7-6; D gene: NA; J gene: TRBJ2-7; clone size: NA; CDR3 length: 13; CDR3 protein: CASSAFQGYEQYF; CDR3 DNA: TGTGCCAGCAGCGCCTTCCAGGGTTACGAGCAGTACTTC
V gene: TRBV7-6; D gene: TRBD2; J gene: TRBJ2-7; clone size: NA; CDR3 length: 14; CDR3 protein: CASSPRGVSYEQYF; CDR3 DNA: TGTGCCAGCAGCCCTCGGGGGGTATCCTACGAGCAGTACTTC
V gene: TRBV5-4; D gene: TRBD2; J gene: TRBJ2-7; clone size: NA; CDR3 length: 14; CDR3 protein: CASSLAGAPYEQYF; CDR3 DNA: TGTGCCAGCAGCCTAGCGGGAGCCCCCTACGAGCAGTACTTC
V gene: TRBV7-8; D gene: NA; J gene: TRBJ2-3; clone size: NA; CDR3 length: 14; CDR3 protein: CASIWGRSTDTQYF; CDR3 DNA: TGTGCCAGCATATGGGGGCGGAGCACAGATACGCAGTATTTT
V gene: TRBV29-1; D gene: NA; J gene: TRBJ2-7; clone size: NA; CDR3 length: 12; CDR3 protein: CSVVVRGGEQYF; CDR3 DNA: TGCAGCGTTGTGGTGAGGGGAGGCGAGCAGTACTTC
V gene: TRBV18; D gene: TRBD2; J gene: TRBJ2-7; clone size: NA; CDR3 length: 15; CDR3 protein: CASSWTSGSRNEQYF; CDR3 DNA: TGTGCCAGCTCTTGGACTAGCGGGAGCCGCAACGAGCAGTACTTC
V gene: TRBV9; D gene: NA; J gene: TRBJ2-1; clone size: NA; CDR3 length: 15; CDR3 protein: CASSPEGQGYNEQFF; CDR3 DNA: TGTGCCAGCAGCCCCGAAGGGCAGGGCTACAATGAGCAGTTCTTC
V gene: TRBV5-8; D gene: TRBD2; J gene: TRBJ2-1; clone size: NA; CDR3 length: 19; CDR3 protein: CASSVGLAGALIGGNEQFF; CDR3 DNA: TGTGCCAGCAGCGTTGGACTAGCGGGAGCCTTAATTGGGGGGAATGAGCAGTTCTTC
V gene: TRBV19; D gene: TRBD2; J gene: TRBJ2-2; clone size: NA; CDR3 length: 14; CDR3 protein: CASSGGVDTGELFF; CDR3 DNA: TGTGCCAGTAGTGGGGGGGTGGATACCGGGGAGCTGTTTTTT
V gene: TRBV2; D gene: NA; J gene: TRBJ1-6; clone size: NA; CDR3 length: 14; CDR3 protein: CASSPGGPNSPLHF; CDR3 DNA: TGTGCCAGCAGTCCCGGGGGGCCTAATTCACCCCTCCACTTT
V gene: TRBV4-3; D gene: TRBD2; J gene: TRBJ2-1; clone size: NA; CDR3 length: 17; CDR3 protein: CASSQDLAGVAYNEQFF; CDR3 DNA: TGCGCCAGCAGCCAAGACCTAGCGGGAGTTGCTTACAATGAGCAGTTCTTC
V gene: TRBV29-1; D gene: TRBD2; J gene: TRBJ2-7; clone size: NA; CDR3 length: 13; CDR3 protein: CSVQGLAGRGQYF; CDR3 DNA: TGCAGCGTTCAGGGACTAGCGGGACGGGGGCAGTACTTC
V gene: TRBV5-6; D gene: TRBD1; J gene: TRBJ1-3; clone size: NA; CDR3 length: 17; CDR3 protein: CASSLGTGGLGGNTIYF; CDR3 DNA: TGTGCCAGCAGCTTGGGGACAGGGGGATTAGGAGGAAACACCATATATTTT
V gene: TRBV27; D gene: NA; J gene: TRBJ2-7; clone size: NA; CDR3 length: 13; CDR3 protein: CASSLSTPYEQYF; CDR3 DNA: TGTGCCAGCAGTTTGTCGACACCCTACGAGCAGTACTTC
V gene: TRBV5-1; D gene: NA; J gene: TRBJ2-3; clone size: NA; CDR3 length: 15; CDR3 protein: CASSLGGTDGDTQYF; CDR3 DNA: TGCGCCAGCAGCTTGGGTGGGACTGACGGCGATACGCAGTATTTT
V gene: TRBV2; D gene: NA; J gene: TRBJ2-3; clone size: NA; CDR3 length: 13; CDR3 protein: CASSGTVTDTQYF; CDR3 DNA: TGTGCCAGCAGTGGGACAGTCACAGATACGCAGTATTTT
V gene: TRBV4-1; D gene: TRBD2; J gene: TRBJ2-1; clone size: NA; CDR3 length: 19; CDR3 protein: CASSHLLGPSGRAGNEQFF; CDR3 DNA: TGCGCCAGCAGCCACCTCCTTGGGCCTAGCGGGAGGGCGGGCAATGAGCAGTTCTTC
V gene: TRBV19; D gene: NA; J gene: TRBJ2-7; clone size: NA; CDR3 length: 14; CDR3 protein: CASSMQTGPGEQYF; CDR3 DNA: TGTGCCAGTAGTATGCAGACAGGCCCAGGGGAGCAGTACTTC
V gene: TRBV4-1; D gene: TRBD2; J gene: TRBJ2-7; clone size: NA; CDR3 length: 17; CDR3 protein: CASSHQTSAGGPYEQYF; CDR3 DNA: TGCGCCAGCAGCCACCAAACCTCCGCGGGGGGACCCTACGAGCAGTACTTC
V gene: TRBV19; D gene: NA; J gene: TRBJ2-1; clone size: NA; CDR3 length: 16; CDR3 protein: CASSILAPPSYNEQFF; CDR3 DNA: TGTGCCAGTAGTATACTGGCACCTCCCTCCTACAATGAGCAGTTCTTC
V gene: TRBV5-6; D gene: NA; J gene: TRBJ2-3; clone size: NA; CDR3 length: 14; CDR3 protein: CASSLGGEADTQYF; CDR3 DNA: TGTGCCAGCAGCTTGGGAGGGGAGGCAGATACGCAGTATTTT
V gene: TRBV14; D gene: TRBD2; J gene: TRBJ2-7; clone size: NA; CDR3 length: 15; CDR3 protein: CASSQVGSGSYEQYF; CDR3 DNA: TGTGCCAGCAGCCAAGTCGGTAGCGGGAGCTACGAGCAGTACTTC
V gene: TRBV4-2; D gene: NA; J gene: TRBJ2-7; clone size: NA; CDR3 length: 16; CDR3 protein: CASSPEEGSGYYEQYF; CDR3 DNA: TGTGCCAGCAGCCCAGAGGAGGGTAGCGGATATTACGAGCAGTACTTC
V gene: TRBV7-3; D gene: NA; J gene: TRBJ1-1; clone size: NA; CDR3 length: 13; CDR3 protein: CASSLRGNTEAFF; CDR3 DNA: TGTGCCAGCAGCCTCAGGGGGAACACTGAAGCTTTCTTT
V gene: TRBV7-9; D gene: TRBD2; J gene: TRBJ2-5; clone size: once; CDR3 length: 14; CDR3 protein: CSSSLSGSAETQYF; CDR3 DNA: TGTTCCAGCAGCCTTAGCGGGAGCGCGGAGACCCAGTACTTC
V gene: TRBV7-6; D gene: NA; J gene: TRBJ2-1; clone size: NA; CDR3 length: 16; CDR3 protein: CASSPQGGPAYNEQFF; CDR3 DNA: TGTGCCAGCAGCCCGCAGGGAGGCCCTGCCTACAATGAGCAGTTCTTC
V gene: TRBV19; D gene: TRBD2; J gene: TRBJ2-7; clone size: NA; CDR3 length: 15; CDR3 protein: CASSIGASGLYEQYF; CDR3 DNA: TGTGCCAGTAGTATAGGGGCTAGCGGCCTCTACGAGCAGTACTTC
V gene: TRBV5-6; D gene: TRBD2; J gene: TRBJ2-3; clone size: NA; CDR3 length: 14; CDR3 protein: CASSEGLLPDTQYF; CDR3 DNA: TGTGCCAGCAGCGAGGGACTACTCCCGGATACGCAGTATTTT
V gene: TRBV4-1; D gene: TRBD1; J gene: TRBJ2-5; clone size: NA; CDR3 length: 15; CDR3 protein: CASSPQDRGEETQYF; CDR3 DNA: TGCGCCAGCAGCCCGCAAGACAGGGGGGAAGAGACCCAGTACTTC
V gene: TRBV6-5; D gene: NA; J gene: TRBJ2-1; clone size: NA; CDR3 length: 12; CDR3 protein: CASTPSRNEQFF; CDR3 DNA: TGTGCCAGCACCCCTAGCAGGAATGAGCAGTTCTTC
V gene: TRBV27; D gene: TRBD2; J gene: TRBJ2-1; clone size: NA; CDR3 length: 13; CDR3 protein: CASTGRIGNEQFF; CDR3 DNA: TGTGCCAGTACCGGGAGGATCGGGAATGAGCAGTTCTTC
V gene: TRBV28; D gene: NA; J gene: TRBJ2-7; clone size: NA; CDR3 length: 17; CDR3 protein: CASSPSPGSDLSYEQYF; CDR3 DNA: TGTGCCAGCAGTCCCTCCCCCGGGTCCGACCTTTCCTACGAGCAGTACTTC
V gene: TRBV15; D gene: TRBD2; J gene: TRBJ2-5; clone size: NA; CDR3 length: 14; CDR3 protein: CATSRGLAEETQYF; CDR3 DNA: TGTGCCACCAGCAGGGGACTAGCGGAAGAGACCCAGTACTTC
V gene: TRBV19; D gene: TRBD1; J gene: TRBJ2-5; clone size: NA; CDR3 length: 18; CDR3 protein: CASSIVATGTAGQETQYF; CDR3 DNA: TGTGCCAGTAGTATAGTGGCCACTGGGACAGCTGGCCAAGAGACCCAGTACTTC
V gene: TRBV29-1; D gene: NA; J gene: TRBJ2-5; clone size: NA; CDR3 length: 13; CDR3 protein: CSAGGGGEETQYF; CDR3 DNA: TGCAGCGCCGGAGGAGGGGGCGAAGAGACCCAGTACTTC
V gene: TRBV28; D gene: TRBD2; J gene: TRBJ2-1; clone size: NA; CDR3 length: 16; CDR3 protein: CASSRTSGSWDNEQFF; CDR3 DNA: TGTGCCAGCAGTAGGACTAGCGGGAGTTGGGACAATGAGCAGTTCTTC
V gene: TRBV10-3; D gene: NA; J gene: TRBJ2-3; clone size: few; CDR3 length: 13; CDR3 protein: CAISESLAPTQYF; CDR3 DNA: TGTGCCATCAGTGAGTCTCTGGCCCCTACGCAGTATTTT
V gene: TRBV6-5; D gene: TRBD1; J gene: TRBJ2-1; clone size: NA; CDR3 length: 15; CDR3 protein: CASTQQGPPYNEQFF; CDR3 DNA: TGTGCCAGCACCCAACAGGGGCCTCCCTACAATGAGCAGTTCTTC
V gene: TRBV5-1; D gene: TRBD2; J gene: TRBJ2-2; clone size: NA; CDR3 length: 19; CDR3 protein: CASSPLSGSRLANTGELFF; CDR3 DNA: TGCGCCAGCAGCCCCCTTAGCGGGAGTCGGTTGGCGAACACCGGGGAGCTGTTTTTT
V gene: TRBV28; D gene: NA; J gene: TRBJ2-7; clone size: NA; CDR3 length: 14; CDR3 protein: CASSLGTMTYEQYF; CDR3 DNA: TGTGCCAGCAGTTTAGGGACAATGACCTACGAGCAGTACTTC
V gene: TRBV10-1; D gene: NA; J gene: TRBJ1-1; clone size: NA; CDR3 length: 14; CDR3 protein: CASSERTMNTEAFF; CDR3 DNA: TGCGCCAGCAGTGAGAGGACTATGAACACTGAAGCTTTCTTT
V gene: TRBV2; D gene: NA; J gene: TRBJ2-3; clone size: once; CDR3 length: 14; CDR3 protein: CAISRGGSTDTQYF; CDR3 DNA: TGTGCCATCTCGAGGGGGGGGTCCACAGATACGCAGTATTTT
V gene: TRBV27; D gene: TRBD1; J gene: TRBJ2-1; clone size: NA; CDR3 length: 15; CDR3 protein: CASSLMGQGYNEQFF; CDR3 DNA: TGTGCCAGCAGTTTAATGGGACAGGGATACAATGAGCAGTTCTTC
V gene: TRBV6-7; D gene: NA; J gene: TRBJ1-6; clone size: NA; CDR3 length: 14; CDR3 protein: CASLYGTNNSPLHF; CDR3 DNA: TGTGCCAGCCTTTATGGGACAAATAATTCACCCCTCCACTTT
V gene: TRBV27; D gene: TRBD1; J gene: TRBJ2-7; clone size: once; CDR3 length: 14; CDR3 protein: CASSFGTGAGEQYF; CDR3 DNA: TGTGCCAGCAGTTTCGGGACAGGGGCCGGCGAGCAGTACTTC
V gene: TRBV6-4; D gene: NA; J gene: TRBJ2-3; clone size: NA; CDR3 length: 15; CDR3 protein: CASSDSALHTDTQYF; CDR3 DNA: TGTGCCAGCAGTGACTCCGCGCTTCACACAGATACGCAGTATTTT
V gene: TRBV28; D gene: TRBD1; J gene: TRBJ2-7; clone size: NA; CDR3 length: 15; CDR3 protein: CASRHSDRVRSEQYF; CDR3 DNA: TGTGCCAGCAGGCACAGCGACAGGGTGAGGTCCGAGCAGTACTTC
V gene: TRBV27; D gene: NA; J gene: TRBJ2-5; clone size: NA; CDR3 length: 12; CDR3 protein: CASTSPEETQYF; CDR3 DNA: TGTGCCAGCACCTCCCCGGAGGAGACCCAGTACTTC
V gene: TRBV4-3; D gene: NA; J gene: TRBJ1-1; clone size: NA; CDR3 length: 14; CDR3 protein: CASSPGEGGTEAFF; CDR3 DNA: TGCGCCAGCAGCCCGGGGGAGGGTGGGACTGAAGCTTTCTTT
V gene: TRBV2; D gene: NA; J gene: TRBJ1-2; clone size: NA; CDR3 length: 15; CDR3 protein: CASSEDRGLGYGYTF; CDR3 DNA: TGTGCCAGCAGTGAAGATAGGGGCCTCGGCTATGGCTACACCTTC
V gene: TRBV7-9; D gene: NA; J gene: TRBJ1-6; clone size: NA; CDR3 length: 14; CDR3 protein: CASSLRGLNSPLHF; CDR3 DNA: TGTGCCAGCAGCCTAAGGGGACTAAATTCACCCCTCCACTTT
V gene: TRBV2; D gene: NA; J gene: TRBJ2-1; clone size: NA; CDR3 length: 13; CDR3 protein: CASSDLGANEQFF; CDR3 DNA: TGTGCCAGCAGTGACCTGGGGGCGAATGAGCAGTTCTTC
V gene: TRBV6-5; D gene: TRBD1; J gene: TRBJ1-5; clone size: NA; CDR3 length: 15; CDR3 protein: CATGRQGSGNQPQHF; CDR3 DNA: TGTGCCACCGGAAGACAGGGGTCGGGCAATCAGCCCCAGCATTTT
V gene: TRBV30; D gene: NA; J gene: TRBJ1-1; clone size: NA; CDR3 length: 14; CDR3 protein: CAWRRGGVRTEAFF; CDR3 DNA: TGTGCCTGGAGGCGGGGAGGGGTTCGGACTGAAGCTTTCTTT